Shown below are 6 T cell receptor beta chains from a single sample sequenced in a study of T cells after posttransplantation cyclophosphamide. Treatment was busulfan-fludarabine conditioning, a marrow graft, and cyclophosphamide on days +3 and +4. Data came from immunoSEQ multiplex PCR; TCRdb stores just in-frame clones and leaves some out. The data show about 25,000 clones, none appearing only once, with about 2% held by the ten largest. The source was PBMCs, collected after allogeneic stem cell transplant with posttransplant cyclophosphamide. Receptors originate from a male patient aged 18-29 years who received an allogeneic stem cell transplant from a related donor, was CMV-positive, and had no GVHD. Certain T cells may be donor cells from the graft.

This clone was observed at least ten times. This chain uses TRBV4-2 with TRBJ2-1; 11 nucleotides align to TRBD2. CDR1 LGHNA and CDR2 YNFKEQ come from the germline V gene. V lost 4 bases, J lost 10 bases, and 12 bases stayed unmatched. The CDR3 is 16 residues long. The CDR3 loop reads CASSPNSGGGGEEQFF. The CDR3 DNA reads TGTGCCAGCAGCCCCAATAGCGGGGGGGGAGGGGAGGAGCAGTTCTTC.

This clone was seen ten or more times. V and J are TRBV27 and TRBJ2-7; weak D call: TRBD2 (7 bases). Germline V CDR1 and CDR2: MNHEY, SMNVEV (reference sequence). Trimming stripped 5 bases from V and 3 bases from J, with 17 bases between. The CDR3 length is 15 residues. The CDR3 nucleotides are TGTGCCAGCAGTCCACTGGGGGGGCAGTTCTACGAGCAGTACTTC. It translates to CASSPLGGQFYEQYF.

This clone was found many times. The rearrangement uses TRBV15 and TRBJ2-1, with 10 bases identical to TRBD2. The CDR3 runs 18 residues. The J segment lost 4 bases and the V segment lost 0 bases, leaving 9 bases of the junction unmatched. Germline CDR1 is LNHNV and CDR2 is YYDKDF (reference sequence). The CDR3 region is CATSRDPASGRPYNEQFF. The CDR3 DNA sequence: TGTGCCACCAGCAGAGATCCGGCTAGCGGGAGACCATACAATGAGCAGTTCTTC.

This clone was observed at least ten times. This chain uses TRBV19 with TRBJ2-1; 9 nucleotides agree with TRBD1. CDR1 is LNHDA, CDR2 SQIVND, per germline (reference sequence). The CDR3 sequence is 19 residues long. V lost 4 bases and J lost 0; bases outside the gene matches: 13. This chain's CDR3 is CASSSRTGAVYSSYNEQFF. The CDR3 DNA sequence: TGTGCCAGTAGTAGTAGGACAGGGGCCGTTTACAGCTCCTACAATGAGCAGTTCTTC.

This clone was counted a few times. The rearrangement joins TRBV28 to TRBJ1-2, with a weak D call TRBD1 (5 bases). Trimming took off 3 bases at V and 7 bases at J, with 12 bases between the two ends. The CDR3 consists of 13 residues. CDR1 is MDHEN, CDR2 SYDVKM, per germline. The CDR3 here is CASSFVSGLGYTF. Here the CDR3 DNA reads TGTGCCAGCAGTTTCGTTTCAGGGCTTGGCTACACCTTC.

This clone was seen ten or more times. The sample holds other DNA sequences that translate to the same CDR3. The CDR3 region has the DNA TGCGCCAGCAGCCCCGGACTAGCGGACACAGATACGCAGTATTTT. Its translation is CASSPGLADTDTQYF. The chain combines TRBV4-1 with TRBJ2-3; 10 bases line up with TRBD2. Germline CDR1 reads MGHRA; CDR2 reads YSYEKL. After removal of 4 bases from V and 2 bases from J, the junction contained 3 bases not matched to a gene. CDR3 length equals 15 residues.